A single sample is the source of the 10 T cell receptor beta chains below, sequenced in a study of immune evolution from preneoplasia to lung adenocarcinoma. The table came from immunoSEQ multiplex PCR; TCRdb's copy has only in-frame clones and leaves some out. The sample lists about 5,000 clones; 75% to 85% were seen once. Sequenced sample: FFPE adjacent normal lung tissue. Every receptor here comes from an older donor with lung adenocarcinoma.

On this clone: Lacking the conserved final phenylalanine or tryptophan, this CDR3 likely reflects a read error. CDR3 in DNA: TGTGCCAGCAGCTTAGTATTTAACACTGAAGCTTTCCTT. This gives the protein CASSLVFNTEAFL. This chain uses TRBV7-2 with TRBJ1-1, with D unresolved. This CDR3 contains 13 residues. Trimming cost V 1 base and J 2 bases, with 5 bases left between them. In germline, CDR1 is SGHTA, CDR2 FQGNSA.

V and J are TRBV28 and TRBJ2-5; 8 bases are a match to TRBD2. The trim removed 5 bases at V and 5 bases at J, leaving 7 bases unmatched. Looked up from germline, CDR1 is MDHEN and CDR2 is SYDVKM. The CDR3 consists of 14 residues. The CDR3 sequence is CASSKREGRETQYF. The CDR3 DNA is TGTGCCAGCAGTAAACGGGAGGGCCGGGAGACCCAGTACTTC.

The rearrangement links TRBV6-4 to TRBJ1-2; possible D gene TRBD1, 5 bases. The CDR3 is made up of 14 amino acids. The germline CDR1 and CDR2 sequences are MRHNA and SNTAGT. Deletions cut 0 bases from V and 7 bases from J, with 12 bases between. Here the CDR3 DNA reads TGTGCCAGCAGTGACTCTTCTCGGGGCACTGGCTACACCTTC. This encodes CASSDSSRGTGYTF.

J is TRBJ1-5 and V is TRBV28; a possible D gene is TRBD1 (5 bases). This CDR3 spans 14 amino acids. CDR1 is MDHEN, CDR2 SYDVKM, per germline. Deletions cut 4 bases from V and 5 bases from J, with 12 bases between. CDR3 in amino acids: CASSYIQGHQPQHF. CDR3 bases: TGTGCCAGCAGTTATATCCAGGGACATCAGCCCCAGCATTTT.

This clone was observed a few times. The chain uses TRBV10-1 and TRBJ2-5, with TRBD2 matching 10 bases. Germline loops: CDR1 WNHNN, CDR2 SYGVQD (reference sequence). The junction had 6 bases not matched to a gene; V was cut back by 6 bases and J by 2 bases. The CDR3 sequence is 15 residues long. The CDR3 reads CASSDQTSGQETQYF. In DNA form, the CDR3 reads TGCGCCAGCAGCGATCAGACTAGCGGGCAAGAGACCCAGTACTTC.

V gene TRBV4-2 combines with J gene TRBJ1-5; the match to TRBD1 covers 7 bases. This CDR3 has 15 amino acids. V lost 4 bases to trimming and J lost 1 base; unmatched junction nucleotides: 4. The germline CDR1 and CDR2 sequences are LGHNA and YNFKEQ. Here the CDR3 reads CASSPLDRSNQPQHF. CDR3 nucleotides: TGTGCCAGCAGCCCCCTGGACAGGAGCAATCAGCCCCAGCATTTT.

Written as DNA, the CDR3 is TGTGCCAGCAGCTGGGGACTAGTGAGAGAGCAGTACTTC. Amino acid sequence: CASSWGLVREQYF. The chain couples TRBV11-2 to TRBJ2-7; 8 nucleotides agree with TRBD2. Germline-derived CDR1 and CDR2 are SGHAT and FQNNGV. V was pared by 4 bases and J by 7 bases, with 6 bases of the junction left unmatched. The CDR3 has 13 residues. Combining the CDR3 with reference TRBV11-2 and TRBJ2-7 gives the whole variable domain EAGVAQSPRYKIIEKRQSVAFWCNPISGHATLYWYQQILGQGPKLLIQFQNNGVVDDSQLPKDRFSAERLKGVDSTLKIQPAKLEDSAVYLCASSWGLVREQYFGPGTRLTVT.

In this sample, this clone turned up a few times. V and J are TRBV10-2 and TRBJ2-7; D is unresolved. CDR3 length: 13 residues. Trimming removed 4 bases at V and 2 bases at J, with 9 bases between. Germline lookup yields CDR1 WSHSY and CDR2 SAAADI. The CDR3 region is CASSVRIAYEQYF. The CDR3 nucleotides read TGCGCCAGCAGTGTAAGAATTGCCTACGAGCAGTACTTC.

The chain uses TRBV11-2 and TRBJ1-1, with D perhaps TRBD1 (5 bases). Trimming removed 4 bases at V and 4 bases at J, with 22 bases between. The length of the CDR3 is 17 residues. Looked up from germline, CDR1 is SGHAT and CDR2 is FQNNGV. The DNA for the CDR3 is TGTGCCAGCAGCTCACCCTCACGGGGGTCGTCGGGCACTGAAGCTTTCTTT. Translation: CASSSPSRGSSGTEAFF.

J is TRBJ2-1 and V is TRBV7-6; 7 nucleotides align to TRBD2. Looked up from germline, CDR1 is SGHVS and CDR2 is FNYEAQ. The CDR3 has 15 amino acids. V shed 5 bases and J 3 bases; nucleotides not matched to a gene: 7. The CDR3 here is CASSPGVAGYNEQFF. The CDR3 nucleotides are TGTGCCAGCAGCCCCGGGGTAGCGGGCTACAATGAGCAGTTCTTC.